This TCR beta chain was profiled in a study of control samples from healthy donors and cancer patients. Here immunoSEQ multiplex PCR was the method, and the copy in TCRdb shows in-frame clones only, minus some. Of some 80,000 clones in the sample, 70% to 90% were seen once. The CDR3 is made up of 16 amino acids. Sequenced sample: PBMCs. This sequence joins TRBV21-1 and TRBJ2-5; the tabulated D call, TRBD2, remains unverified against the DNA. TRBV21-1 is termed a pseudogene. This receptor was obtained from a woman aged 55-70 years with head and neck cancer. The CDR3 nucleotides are TGTGCCAGCAGCAAAGTCGCGGAAGCTCCTGCAGAGACCCAGTACTTC. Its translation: CASSKVAEAPAETQYF.